This entry lists 3 T cell receptor beta chains sequenced from one sample in a study of STAT5B mutations in CD4+ large granular lymphocyte leukemia. The repertoire was sequenced with immunoSEQ multiplex PCR; TCRdb's copy has only in-frame clones and lacks some. Of around 30,000 clones in the sample, 65% to 75% were seen once. The sample was CD4+ T cells from blood buffy coats. The receptors come from a human donor in good health.

V usage is TRBV28 and J usage is TRBJ1-5, with D possibly matching TRBD1 (5 bases). The CDR3 has 14 amino acids. Germline V gene sequence: CDR1 MDHEN, CDR2 SYDVKM. Trimming took off 3 bases at V and 6 bases at J, with 12 bases between the two ends. The CDR3 DNA reads as TGTGCCAGCAGTTTGCCGCAGGGACGTCAGCCCCAGCATTTT. It translates to CASSLPQGRQPQHF.

V and J are TRBV19 and TRBJ2-3; 11 nucleotides line up with TRBD2. Looked up from germline, CDR1 is LNHDA and CDR2 is SQIVND (reference sequence). The CDR3 is 16 amino acids. V trimming: 3 bases; J trimming: 0 bases; junction bases outside the gene matches: 2. In nucleotides, the CDR3 is TGTGCCAGTAGTATGGGGACTAGCGGTAGCACAGATACGCAGTATTTT. This translates into CASSMGTSGSTDTQYF.

This sequence joins TRBV4-1 and TRBJ2-1; TRBD2 is a possible D gene (5 bases). The CDR3 consists of 16 residues. V was shortened by 0 bases and J by 2 bases, with 11 bases between the two germline ends. CDR1 and CDR2 from the germline V gene are MGHRA and YSYEKL. CDR3 amino acids: CASSQDLSGPYNEQFF. In nucleotides, the CDR3 is TGCGCCAGCAGCCAAGATCTGAGCGGCCCCTACAATGAGCAGTTCTTC.